A selection of T cell receptor beta chains follows, all from one sample in a study of blood T cell repertoires in COVID-19. Sequencing was performed with immunoSEQ multiplex PCR; in TCRdb, only in-frame clones are kept and a portion is missing. The sample contains 88,000 or so clones, approximately 89% of which appear only once. Sequences were obtained from peripheral blood. These receptors were collected from a man aged 50 to 60 with acute or convalescent COVID-19. Each CDR3 is given with its conserved first and last residue. D genes are given only for firm matches. Not all rows give a size; the values are once, few, many and, for expanded clones, a class.

J,V,D,size,CDR3
TRBJ1-6,TRBV15,-,-,CATSRDGGMNSPLHF
TRBJ2-7,TRBV5-1,TRBD1,-,CASSLGTGDLYEQYF
TRBJ1-1,TRBV4-1,-,-,CASSQGPQNTEAFF
TRBJ1-2,TRBV4-1,-,-,CASSQFLSHGYTF
TRBJ1-4,TRBV6-5,-,-,CASSLVGREKLFF
TRBJ1-3,TRBV5-1,TRBD1,-,CASSTGTGKFGNTIYF
TRBJ2-7,TRBV5-1,TRBD2,-,CASSLYSGLAGAYEQYF
TRBJ1-2,TRBV6-2/TRBV6-3,-,-,CASSYSLSGEVTYGYTF
TRBJ1-1,TRBV29-1,TRBD1,-,CSVARDRYTEAFF
TRBJ2-2,TRBV19,TRBD1,-,CASSALGTGGRSGELFF
TRBJ2-7,TRBV7-3,TRBD2,-,CASSQAGGSYEQYF
TRBJ1-2,TRBV7-9,-,-,CASTPLGGVILYGYTF
TRBJ1-1,TRBV5-1,-,-,CASSLEWGTNGEAFF
TRBJ2-7,TRBV11-2,TRBD2,-,CASSVSSGTTYEQYF
TRBJ1-2,TRBV5-5,-,-,CASSLIFSMGLFDYGYTF
TRBJ1-6,TRBV10-3,-,-,CAIKTTESSYNSPLHF
TRBJ2-5,TRBV9,-,-,CASSVGLGGETQYF
TRBJ2-3,TRBV7-2,TRBD2,-,CASSLGLAGGRTDTQYF
TRBJ1-5,TRBV12-3/TRBV12-4,TRBD1,once,CASSLGQGQPQHF
TRBJ1-5,TRBV2,-,-,CASSASGGNQPQHF
TRBJ2-3,TRBV7-9,TRBD2,-,CASSRTSGGVTDTQYF
TRBJ2-3,TRBV2,TRBD2,few,CASSRTSVTDTQYF
TRBJ1-2,TRBV7-2,TRBD1,-,CASSADRGERYGYTF
TRBJ1-2,TRBV9,-,-,CASSVFGNYGYTF
TRBJ1-5,TRBV24-1,TRBD1,-,CATSEGTAYSNQPQHF
TRBJ1-3,TRBV5-8,-,-,CASSFPSGNTIYF
TRBJ2-6,TRBV11-3,TRBD2,once,CASSPGTSVSGANVLTF
TRBJ2-1,TRBV6-2/TRBV6-3,-,-,CASSTRLATSPTYNEQFF
TRBJ2-1,TRBV7-2,-,-,CASSLANGGDEQFF
TRBJ2-2,TRBV27,TRBD2,-,CASRGVGTSPGELFF
TRBJ2-2,TRBV14,-,-,CASSQGAPFSVNTGELFF
TRBJ2-2,TRBV10-3,TRBD1,-,CAISETGTGDTGELFF
TRBJ2-2,TRBV4-1,-,-,CASSQDPHPGRARNTGELFF
TRBJ1-4,TRBV6-5,TRBD1,-,CASRDRERKLFF
TRBJ2-7,TRBV5-4,-,-,CASSSGQRYEQYF
TRBJ1-5,TRBV5-6,TRBD1,-,CASSLMGRGHPNQPQHF
TRBJ2-7,TRBV2,-,-,CASSAIPGVSSYEQYF
TRBJ2-3,TRBV7-7,-,-,CASSSGTSTDTQYF
TRBJ1-3,TRBV27,-,few,CASRGGNTIYF
TRBJ1-2,TRBV14,TRBD1,-,CASSQVGQNYGYTF
TRBJ2-4,TRBV28,-,-,CASSGSGIENIQYF
TRBJ2-1,TRBV23-1,TRBD1,-,CASSRKGTGIDEQFF
TRBJ2-3,TRBV14,TRBD2,-,CASSQVPSGATDTQYF
TRBJ2-7,TRBV6-2/TRBV6-3,TRBD2,-,CASSYKMGLAGDGYEQYF
TRBJ2-1,TRBV24-1,TRBD1,-,CATSDSGQGSYNEQFF
TRBJ2-1,TRBV5-4,TRBD2,-,CASSSNGASGSGNEQFF
TRBJ2-3,TRBV28,TRBD2,-,CASSRGLAGGGTQYF
TRBJ1-5,TRBV19,-,-,CASSIDPFTGSSNQPQHF
TRBJ1-5,TRBV19,TRBD1,-,CAASVTGGYSNQPQHF
TRBJ2-5,TRBV12-3/TRBV12-4,-,-,CASSLGRIETQYF
TRBJ2-3,TRBV5-5,TRBD2,-,CASSDPLGGYTQYF
TRBJ1-6,TRBV5-4,-,-,CASSLGGIYNSPLHF
TRBJ2-5,TRBV7-3,TRBD1,-,CASSQKGLAGGRETQYF